This T cell receptor (beta chain) was captured in a study of T-cell reconstitution after alpha-beta-depleted transplantation in children. Findings and caveats of the study: After transplant, at about two months, alpha-beta T cells were reportedly derived from several hundred expanded graft clones. The main origin of T-cell counts and diversity one year after transplant was newly produced T cells. The high TCRbeta diversity at day 60 in some patients came from surviving recipient T cells and thymic progenitors.

Trimming pared 1 base from V and 2 bases from J, leaving 12 bases between. Per the germline V gene, CDR1 is KGHSH and CDR2 is LQKENI. The CDR3 spans 16 residues. The library targeted TCRbeta and was prepared with unique molecular identifiers. From the PCR reads, TCRdb called clonotypes with MiXCR, one entry per CDR3 protein. The sample has tens of thousands of distinct CDR3 sequences, under 6% seen once. This clonotype was seen many times. Its matching antigen is unknown. This clonotype was obtained from a female patient between 2 and 15 years old who had a stem cell transplant for aplastic anemia, so the T cells may come from the graft donor. The material sequenced was PBMCs, mostly from graft donor cells, taken 60 days after TCRalphabeta/CD19-depleted stem cell transplant. The genes are TRBV18 and TRBJ1-5, with D possibly being TRBD1 (5 bases). Written as DNA, the CDR3 is TGTGCCAGCTCACCACTGGGGACGGAGGGCAATCAGCCCCAGCATTTT. It yields the protein CASSPLGTEGNQPQHF.